This TCR beta chain emerged from a study of blood T cell repertoires in COVID-19. Across the study: The United States, Italy and Spain were the sources of the acute and convalescent COVID-19 samples.

Sequenced by immunoSEQ multiplex PCR; TCRdb stores in-frame clones only, minus some. The sample consists of 140,000 or so clones, approximately 84% of them appearing once. Germline assignment: CDR1 SNHLY and CDR2 FYNNEI. V lost 1 base and J 7 bases, leaving 11 bases between the germline ends. The CDR3 runs 15 residues. This receptor was identified in a human donor in a cohort sampled during active COVID-19. Material: peripheral blood. The rearrangement joins TRBV2 to TRBJ1-6; no reliable D call. The CDR3 sequence is CASSEGRAGNSPLHF. In DNA, the CDR3 is TGTGCCAGCAGTGAAGGCCGGGCGGGCAATTCACCCCTCCACTTT. The whole variable domain, remainder taken from reference TRBV2 and TRBJ1-6, is EPEVTQTPSHQVTQMGQEVILRCVPISNHLYFYWYRQILGQKVEFLVSFYNNEISEKSEIFDDQFSVERPDGSNFTLKIRSTKLEDSAMYFCASSEGRAGNSPLHFGNGTRLTVT.